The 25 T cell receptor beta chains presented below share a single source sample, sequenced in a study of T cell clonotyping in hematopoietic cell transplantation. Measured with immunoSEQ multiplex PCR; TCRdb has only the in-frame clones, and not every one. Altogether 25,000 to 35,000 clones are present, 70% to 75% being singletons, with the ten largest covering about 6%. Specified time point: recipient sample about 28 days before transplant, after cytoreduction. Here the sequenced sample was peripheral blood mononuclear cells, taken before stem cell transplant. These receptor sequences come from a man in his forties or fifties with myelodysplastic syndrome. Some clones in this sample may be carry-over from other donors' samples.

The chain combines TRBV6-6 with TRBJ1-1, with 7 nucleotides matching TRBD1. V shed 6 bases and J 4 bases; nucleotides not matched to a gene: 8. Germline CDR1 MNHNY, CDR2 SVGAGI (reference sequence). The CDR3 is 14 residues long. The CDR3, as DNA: TGTGCCAGCAGCGTGGAGGGGGCGGTCACTGAAGCTTTCTTT. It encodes CASSVEGAVTEAFF.

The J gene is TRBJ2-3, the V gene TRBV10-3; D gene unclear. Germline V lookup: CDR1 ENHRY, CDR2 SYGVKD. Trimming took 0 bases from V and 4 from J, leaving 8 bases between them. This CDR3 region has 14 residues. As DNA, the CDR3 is TGTGCCATCAGTGAGTCGAAGCGAGCAGATACGCAGTATTTT. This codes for CAISESKRADTQYF.

The CDR3 sequence is CSGSRSLEQFF. The CDR3 region has the DNA TGCAGTGGTAGTAGGTCACTTGAGCAGTTCTTC. This chain joins TRBV20-1 and TRBJ2-1; D is ambiguous. The V and J ends lost 7 bases and 9 bases respectively, with 13 bases between them. The CDR3 length is 11 residues. Germline-derived CDR1 and CDR2 are DFQATT and SNEGSKA (reference sequence).

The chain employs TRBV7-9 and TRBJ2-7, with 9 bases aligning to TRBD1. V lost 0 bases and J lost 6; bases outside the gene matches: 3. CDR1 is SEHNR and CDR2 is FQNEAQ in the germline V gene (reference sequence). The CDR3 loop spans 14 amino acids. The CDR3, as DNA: TGTGCCAGCAGCTTAGCGGGACAGGGCGGCGAGCAGTACTTC. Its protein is CASSLAGQGGEQYF.

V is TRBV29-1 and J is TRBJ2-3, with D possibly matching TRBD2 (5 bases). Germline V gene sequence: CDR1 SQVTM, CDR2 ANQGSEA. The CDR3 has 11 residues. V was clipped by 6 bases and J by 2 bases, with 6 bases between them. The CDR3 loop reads CSVDFTDTQYF. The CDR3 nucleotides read TGCAGCGTGGACTTCACAGATACGCAGTATTTT.

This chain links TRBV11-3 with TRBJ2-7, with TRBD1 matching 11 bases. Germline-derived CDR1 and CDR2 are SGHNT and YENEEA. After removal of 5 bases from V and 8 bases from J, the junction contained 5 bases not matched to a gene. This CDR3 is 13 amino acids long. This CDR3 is CASSTGQGAQQYF. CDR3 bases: TGTGCCAGCAGCACCGGACAGGGGGCGCAGCAGTACTTC.

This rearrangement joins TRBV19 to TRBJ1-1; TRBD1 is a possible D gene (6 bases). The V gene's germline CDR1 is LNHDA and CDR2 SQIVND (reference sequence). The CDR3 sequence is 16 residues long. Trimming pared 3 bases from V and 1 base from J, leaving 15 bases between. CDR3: CASSIVRGSGNTEAFF. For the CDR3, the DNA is TGTGCCAGTAGTATCGTTAGGGGGTCGGGGAACACTGAAGCTTTCTTT.

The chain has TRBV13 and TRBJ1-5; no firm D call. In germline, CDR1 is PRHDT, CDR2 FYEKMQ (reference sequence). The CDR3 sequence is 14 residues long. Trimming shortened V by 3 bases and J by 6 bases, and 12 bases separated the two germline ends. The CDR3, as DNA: TGTGCCAGCAGCTTTGCGGGCAAGGGTCAGCCCCAGCATTTT. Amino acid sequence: CASSFAGKGQPQHF.

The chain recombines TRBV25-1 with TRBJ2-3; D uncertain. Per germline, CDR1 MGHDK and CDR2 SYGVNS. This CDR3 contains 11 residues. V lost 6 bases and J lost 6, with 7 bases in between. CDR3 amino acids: CASSLGDTQYF. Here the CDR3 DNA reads TGTGCCAGCAGCTTAGGGGATACGCAGTATTTT.

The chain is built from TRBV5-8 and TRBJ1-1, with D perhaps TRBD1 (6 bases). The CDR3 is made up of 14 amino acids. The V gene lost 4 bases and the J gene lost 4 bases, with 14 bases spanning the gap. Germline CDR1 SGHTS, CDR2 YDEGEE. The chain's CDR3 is CASSADRQTTEAFF. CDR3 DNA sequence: TGTGCCAGCAGCGCTGACAGGCAGACCACTGAAGCTTTCTTT.

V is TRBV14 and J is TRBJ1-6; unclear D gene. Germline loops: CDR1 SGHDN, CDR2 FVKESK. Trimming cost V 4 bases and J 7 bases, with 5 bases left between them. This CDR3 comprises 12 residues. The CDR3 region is CASSLVNSPLHF. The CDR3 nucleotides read TGTGCCAGCAGCCTCGTGAATTCACCCCTCCACTTT.

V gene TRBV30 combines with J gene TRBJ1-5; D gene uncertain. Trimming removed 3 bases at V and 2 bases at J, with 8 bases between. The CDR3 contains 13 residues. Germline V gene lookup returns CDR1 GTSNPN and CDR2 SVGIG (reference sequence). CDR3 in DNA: TGTGCCTGGAGCACACGAGGCAATCAGCCCCAGCATTTT. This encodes CAWSTRGNQPQHF.

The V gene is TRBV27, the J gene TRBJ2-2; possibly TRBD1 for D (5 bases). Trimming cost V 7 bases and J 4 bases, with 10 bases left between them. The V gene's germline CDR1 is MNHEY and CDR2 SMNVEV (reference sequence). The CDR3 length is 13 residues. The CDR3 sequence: CASKGEATGELFF. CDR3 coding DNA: TGTGCCAGCAAAGGGGAAGCCACCGGGGAGCTGTTTTTT.

CDR3 amino acids: CASSIDRVEDQPQHF. The CDR3 DNA reads as TGTGCCAGTAGTATCGACAGGGTAGAAGATCAGCCCCAGCATTTT. The chain combines TRBV19 with TRBJ1-5; the match to TRBD1 covers 7 bases. CDR3 length: 15 amino acids. In germline, CDR1 is LNHDA, CDR2 SQIVND (reference sequence). With V trimmed by 3 bases and J by 5 bases, 7 bases remained unmatched.

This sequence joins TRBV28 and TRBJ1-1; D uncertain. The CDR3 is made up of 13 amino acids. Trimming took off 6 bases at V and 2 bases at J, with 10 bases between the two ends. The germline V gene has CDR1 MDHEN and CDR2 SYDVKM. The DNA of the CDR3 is TGTGCCAGCAGGACGCAACTTAACACTGAAGCTTTCTTT. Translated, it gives CASRTQLNTEAFF.

DNA for the CDR3: TGTGCCTGGAGTGTGGGGGTTGCGAACACTGAAGCTTTCTTT. Translating gives CAWSVGVANTEAFF. The genes are TRBV30 and TRBJ1-1, with D perhaps TRBD1 (5 bases). Germline CDR1 reads GTSNPN; CDR2 reads SVGIG (reference sequence). This CDR3 is built from 14 residues. V dropped 0 bases and J dropped 1 base, with 9 bases sitting between them.

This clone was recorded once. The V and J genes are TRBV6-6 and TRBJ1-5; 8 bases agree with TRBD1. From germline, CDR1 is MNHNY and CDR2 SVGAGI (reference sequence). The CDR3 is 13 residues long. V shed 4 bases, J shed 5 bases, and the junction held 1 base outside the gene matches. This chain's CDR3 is CASSSRGHQPQHF. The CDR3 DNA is TGTGCCAGCAGTTCCAGGGGGCATCAGCCCCAGCATTTT.

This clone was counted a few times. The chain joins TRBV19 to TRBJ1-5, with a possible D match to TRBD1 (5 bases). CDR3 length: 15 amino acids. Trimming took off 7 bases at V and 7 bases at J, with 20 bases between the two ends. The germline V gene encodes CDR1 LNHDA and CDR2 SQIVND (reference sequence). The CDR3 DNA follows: TGTGCCAGTACCCCGTTTGGCTCAAAGGGGCAGCCCCAGCATTTT. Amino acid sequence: CASTPFGSKGQPQHF.

The CDR3 loop reads CATGPGGGTDTQYF. CDR3 bases: TGTGCCACCGGACCAGGAGGTGGCACAGATACGCAGTATTTT. This chain joins TRBV19 and TRBJ2-3; perhaps TRBD2 as D (5 bases). The germline V gene has CDR1 LNHDA and CDR2 SQIVND (reference sequence). Trimming stripped 10 bases from V and 1 base from J, with 15 bases between. CDR3 size: 14 residues.

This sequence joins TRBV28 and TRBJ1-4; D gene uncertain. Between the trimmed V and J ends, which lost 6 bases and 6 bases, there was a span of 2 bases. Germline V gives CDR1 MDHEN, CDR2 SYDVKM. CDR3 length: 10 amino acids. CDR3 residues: CASRDEKLFF. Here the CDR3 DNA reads TGTGCCAGCAGAGATGAAAAACTGTTTTTT. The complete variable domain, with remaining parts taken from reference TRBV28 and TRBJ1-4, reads DVKVTQSSRYLVKRTGEKVFLECVQDMDHENMFWYRQDPGLGLRLIYFSYDVKMKEKGDIPEGYSVSREKKERFSLILESASTNQTSMYLCASRDEKLFFGSGTQLSVL.

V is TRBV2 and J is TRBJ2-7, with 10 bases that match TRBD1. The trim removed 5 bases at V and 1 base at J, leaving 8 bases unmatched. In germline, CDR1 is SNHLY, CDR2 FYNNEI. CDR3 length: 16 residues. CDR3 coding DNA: TGTGCCAGCAGTTCCCCCCCGGGACAGGGGTCCTACGAGCAGTACTTC. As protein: CASSSPPGQGSYEQYF.

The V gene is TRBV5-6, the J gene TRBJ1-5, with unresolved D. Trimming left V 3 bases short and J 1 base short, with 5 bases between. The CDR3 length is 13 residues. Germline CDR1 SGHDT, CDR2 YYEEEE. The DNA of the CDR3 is TGTGCCAGCAGCTGGGCGAGCAATCAGCCCCAGCATTTT. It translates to CASSWASNQPQHF.

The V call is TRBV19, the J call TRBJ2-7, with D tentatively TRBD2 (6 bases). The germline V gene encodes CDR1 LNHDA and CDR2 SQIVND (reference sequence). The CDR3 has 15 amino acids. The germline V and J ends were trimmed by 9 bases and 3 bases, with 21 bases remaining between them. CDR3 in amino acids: CASTTSHSGNYEQYF. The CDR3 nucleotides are TGTGCCAGCACCACATCCCATAGCGGCAACTACGAGCAGTACTTC.

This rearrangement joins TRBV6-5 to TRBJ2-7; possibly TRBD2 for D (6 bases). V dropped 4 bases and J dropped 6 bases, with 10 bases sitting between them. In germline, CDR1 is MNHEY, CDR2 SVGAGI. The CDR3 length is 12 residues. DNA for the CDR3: TGTGCCAGCAGTTCCCCTAGCGCCGAGCAGTACTTC. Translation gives CASSSPSAEQYF.

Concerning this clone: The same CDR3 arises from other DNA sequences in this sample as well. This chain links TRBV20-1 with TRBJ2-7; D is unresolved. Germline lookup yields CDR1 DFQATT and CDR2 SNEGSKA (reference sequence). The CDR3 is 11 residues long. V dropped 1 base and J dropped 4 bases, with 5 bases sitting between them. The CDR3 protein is CSARGGYEQYF. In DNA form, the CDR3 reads TGCAGTGCTAGAGGTGGATACGAGCAGTACTTC.